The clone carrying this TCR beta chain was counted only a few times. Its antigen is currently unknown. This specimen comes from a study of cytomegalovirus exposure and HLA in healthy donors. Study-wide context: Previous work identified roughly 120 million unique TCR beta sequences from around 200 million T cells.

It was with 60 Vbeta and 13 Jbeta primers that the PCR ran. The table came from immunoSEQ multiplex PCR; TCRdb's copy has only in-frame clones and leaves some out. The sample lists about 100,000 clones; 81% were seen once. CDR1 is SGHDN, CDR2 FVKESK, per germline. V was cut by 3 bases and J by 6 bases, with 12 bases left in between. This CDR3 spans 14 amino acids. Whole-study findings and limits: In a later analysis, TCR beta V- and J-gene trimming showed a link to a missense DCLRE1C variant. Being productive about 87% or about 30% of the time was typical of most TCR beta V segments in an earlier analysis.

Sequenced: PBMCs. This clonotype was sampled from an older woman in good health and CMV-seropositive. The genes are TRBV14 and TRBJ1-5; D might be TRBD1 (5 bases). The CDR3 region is CASSHTGGGQPQHF. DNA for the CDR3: TGTGCCAGCAGCCACACGGGGGGAGGTCAGCCCCAGCATTTT.